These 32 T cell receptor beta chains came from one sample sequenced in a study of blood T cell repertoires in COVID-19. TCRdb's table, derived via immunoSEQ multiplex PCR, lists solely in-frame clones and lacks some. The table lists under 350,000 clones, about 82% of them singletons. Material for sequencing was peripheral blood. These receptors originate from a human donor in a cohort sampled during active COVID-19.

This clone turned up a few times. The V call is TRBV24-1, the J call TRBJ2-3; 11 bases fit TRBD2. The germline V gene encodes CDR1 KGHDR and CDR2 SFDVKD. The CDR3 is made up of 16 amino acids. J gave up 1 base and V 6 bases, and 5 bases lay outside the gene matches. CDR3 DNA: TGTGCCACCAGTTCCCCACTAGCGGGGGGCACAGATACGCAGTATTTT. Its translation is CATSSPLAGGTDTQYF.

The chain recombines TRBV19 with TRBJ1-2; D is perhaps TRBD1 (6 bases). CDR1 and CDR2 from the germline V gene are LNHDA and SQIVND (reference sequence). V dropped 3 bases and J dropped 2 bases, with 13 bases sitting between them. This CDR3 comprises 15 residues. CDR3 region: CASSIVTGSNYGYTF. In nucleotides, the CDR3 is TGTGCCAGTAGTATCGTAACAGGGTCCAACTATGGCTACACCTTC.

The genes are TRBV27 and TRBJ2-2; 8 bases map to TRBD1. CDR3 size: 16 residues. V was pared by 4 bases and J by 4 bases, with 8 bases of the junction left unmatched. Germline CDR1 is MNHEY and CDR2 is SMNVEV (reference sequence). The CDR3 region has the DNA TGTGCCAGCAGTTCCCAGACAGGGGTGGTCACCGGGGAGCTGTTTTTT. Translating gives CASSSQTGVVTGELFF.

Here the CDR3 reads CASSYATDPPYGYTF. The CDR3 DNA is TGTGCCAGCAGTTACGCGACAGACCCCCCTTATGGCTACACCTTC. The rearrangement joins TRBV6-5 to TRBJ1-2; possible D gene TRBD1, 5 bases. This CDR3 has 15 residues. Between the trimmed V and J ends, which lost 2 bases and 5 bases, there was a span of 15 bases. CDR1 and CDR2 from the germline V gene are MNHEY and SVGAGI.

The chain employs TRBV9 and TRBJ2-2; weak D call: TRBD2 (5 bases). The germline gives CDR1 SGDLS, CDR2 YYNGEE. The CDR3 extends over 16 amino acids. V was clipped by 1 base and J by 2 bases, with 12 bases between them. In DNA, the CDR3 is TGTGCCAGCAGCGTAACCCCGGGAATAAACACCGGGGAGCTGTTTTTT. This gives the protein CASSVTPGINTGELFF.

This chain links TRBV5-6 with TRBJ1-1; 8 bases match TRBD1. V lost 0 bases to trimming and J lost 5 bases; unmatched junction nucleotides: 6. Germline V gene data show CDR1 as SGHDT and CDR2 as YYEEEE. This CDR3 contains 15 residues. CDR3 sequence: CASSLGPGGATEAFF. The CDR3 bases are TGTGCCAGCAGCTTGGGTCCAGGGGGCGCGACTGAAGCTTTCTTT.

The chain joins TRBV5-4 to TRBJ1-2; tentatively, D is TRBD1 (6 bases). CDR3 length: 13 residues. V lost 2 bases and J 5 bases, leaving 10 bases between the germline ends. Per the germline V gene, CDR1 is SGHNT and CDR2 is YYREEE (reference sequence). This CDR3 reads CASSLYGQYGYTF. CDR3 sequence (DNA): TGTGCCAGCAGCTTATATGGACAGTATGGCTACACCTTC. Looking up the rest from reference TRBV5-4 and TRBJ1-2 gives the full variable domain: ETGVTQSPTHLIKTRGQQVTLRCSSQSGHNTVSWYQQALGQGPQFIFQYYREEENGRGNFPPRFSGLQFPNYSSELNVNALELDDSALYLCASSLYGQYGYTFGSGTRLTVV.

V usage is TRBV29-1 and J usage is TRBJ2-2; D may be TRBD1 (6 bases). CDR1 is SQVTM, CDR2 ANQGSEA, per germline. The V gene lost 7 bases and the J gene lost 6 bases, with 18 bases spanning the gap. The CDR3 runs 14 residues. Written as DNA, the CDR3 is TGCAGCGGTCAGGGGAGTGCCTTATCCGGGGAGCTGTTTTTT. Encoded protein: CSGQGSALSGELFF.

CDR3 amino acids: CAAEGEGRNNEQFF. CDR3 coding DNA: TGTGCCGCAGAGGGGGAGGGGAGGAACAATGAGCAGTTCTTC. The chain recombines TRBV10-3 with TRBJ2-1; tentatively, D is TRBD2 (7 bases). The germline V gene encodes CDR1 ENHRY and CDR2 SYGVKD. This CDR3 is built from 14 residues. Deletions cut 11 bases from V and 5 bases from J, with 19 bases between.

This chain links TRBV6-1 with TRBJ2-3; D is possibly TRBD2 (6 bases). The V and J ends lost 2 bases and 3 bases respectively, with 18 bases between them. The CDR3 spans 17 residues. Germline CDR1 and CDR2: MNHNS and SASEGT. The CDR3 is CASSELKFGGRTDTQYF. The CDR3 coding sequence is TGTGCCAGCAGTGAACTAAAATTCGGGGGTAGGACAGATACGCAGTATTTT.

The CDR3 sequence is CAWSAIFRDRERYGYTF. CDR3 sequence (DNA): TGTGCCTGGAGCGCCATTTTCCGGGACAGGGAGCGCTATGGCTACACCTTC. The chain uses TRBV30 and TRBJ1-2; 9 bases match TRBD1. V gave up 3 bases and J gave up 4 bases; unmatched junction bases: 15. Germline V gives CDR1 GTSNPN, CDR2 SVGIG (reference sequence). The CDR3 consists of 17 residues.

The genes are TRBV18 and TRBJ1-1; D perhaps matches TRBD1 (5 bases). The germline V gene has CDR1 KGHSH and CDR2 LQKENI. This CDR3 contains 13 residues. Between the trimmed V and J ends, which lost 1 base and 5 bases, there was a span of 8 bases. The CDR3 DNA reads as TGTGCCAGCTCACCACGGGGGGGAACTGAAGCTTTCTTT. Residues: CASSPRGGTEAFF.

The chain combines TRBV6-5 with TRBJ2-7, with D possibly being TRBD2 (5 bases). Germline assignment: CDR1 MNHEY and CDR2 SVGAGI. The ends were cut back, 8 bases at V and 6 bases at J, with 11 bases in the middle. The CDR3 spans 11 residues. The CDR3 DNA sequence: TGTGCCAGCGTTGCGGGTATCGAGCAGTACTTC. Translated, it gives CASVAGIEQYF.

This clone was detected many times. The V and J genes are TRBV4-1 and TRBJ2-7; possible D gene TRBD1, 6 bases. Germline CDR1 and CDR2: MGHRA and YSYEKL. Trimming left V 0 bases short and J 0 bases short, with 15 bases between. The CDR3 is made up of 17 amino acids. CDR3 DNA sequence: TGCGCCAGCAGCCAAGAGATAGGGGACAAACGCTCCTACGAGCAGTACTTC. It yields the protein CASSQEIGDKRSYEQYF.

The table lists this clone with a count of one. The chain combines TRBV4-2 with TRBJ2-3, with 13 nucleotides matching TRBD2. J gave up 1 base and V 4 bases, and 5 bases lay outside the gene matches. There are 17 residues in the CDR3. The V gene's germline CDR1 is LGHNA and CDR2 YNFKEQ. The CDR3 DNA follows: TGTGCCAGCAGCCTTTCCGGGACTAGCGGGGGCACAGATACGCAGTATTTT. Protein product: CASSLSGTSGGTDTQYF.

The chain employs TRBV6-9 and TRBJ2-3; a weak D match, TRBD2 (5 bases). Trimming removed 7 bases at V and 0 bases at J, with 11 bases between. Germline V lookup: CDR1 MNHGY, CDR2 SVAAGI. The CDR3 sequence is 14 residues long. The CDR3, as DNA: TGTGCCAGCACCGAGGGCGCTAGCACAGATACGCAGTATTTT. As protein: CASTEGASTDTQYF.

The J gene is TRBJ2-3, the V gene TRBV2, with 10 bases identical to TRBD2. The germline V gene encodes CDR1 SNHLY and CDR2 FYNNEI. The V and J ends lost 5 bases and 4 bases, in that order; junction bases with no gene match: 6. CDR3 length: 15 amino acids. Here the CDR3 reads CASSREAGGSDTQYF. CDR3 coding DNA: TGTGCCAGCAGTCGCGAAGCGGGGGGGTCAGATACGCAGTATTTT.

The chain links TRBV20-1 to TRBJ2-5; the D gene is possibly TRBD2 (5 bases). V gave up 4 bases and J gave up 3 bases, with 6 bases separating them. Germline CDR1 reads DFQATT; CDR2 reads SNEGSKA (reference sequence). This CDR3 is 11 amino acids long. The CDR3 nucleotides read TGCAGTGCTAAGCGGAAAGAGACCCAGTACTTC. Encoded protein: CSAKRKETQYF.

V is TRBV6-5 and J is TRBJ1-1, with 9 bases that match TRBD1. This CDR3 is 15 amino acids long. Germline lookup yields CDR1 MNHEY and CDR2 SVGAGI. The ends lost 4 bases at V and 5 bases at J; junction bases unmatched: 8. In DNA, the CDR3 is TGTGCCAGCAGTTTTTCCGGGACAGGGATGACTGAAGCTTTCTTT. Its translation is CASSFSGTGMTEAFF.

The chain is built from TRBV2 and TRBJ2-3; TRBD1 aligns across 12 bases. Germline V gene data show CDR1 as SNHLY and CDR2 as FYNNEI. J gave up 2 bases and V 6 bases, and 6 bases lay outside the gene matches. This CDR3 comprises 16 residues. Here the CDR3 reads CASSAGTGGSTDTQYF. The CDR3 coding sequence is TGTGCCAGCAGCGCCGGGACAGGGGGCTCCACAGATACGCAGTATTTT. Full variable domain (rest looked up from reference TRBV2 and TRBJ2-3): EPEVTQTPSHQVTQMGQEVILRCVPISNHLYFYWYRQILGQKVEFLVSFYNNEISEKSEIFDDQFSVERPDGSNFTLKIRSTKLEDSAMYFCASSAGTGGSTDTQYFGPGTRLTVL.

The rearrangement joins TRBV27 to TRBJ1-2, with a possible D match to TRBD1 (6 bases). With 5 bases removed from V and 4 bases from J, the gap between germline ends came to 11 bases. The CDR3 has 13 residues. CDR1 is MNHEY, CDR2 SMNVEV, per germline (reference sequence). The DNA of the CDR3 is TGTGCCAGCAGTCAAAGGGGGGGCTATGGCTACACCTTC. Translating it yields CASSQRGGYGYTF.

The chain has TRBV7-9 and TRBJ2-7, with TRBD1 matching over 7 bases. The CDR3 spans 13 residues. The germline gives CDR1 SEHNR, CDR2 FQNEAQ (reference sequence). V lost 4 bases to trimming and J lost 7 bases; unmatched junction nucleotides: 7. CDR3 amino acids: CASSSDRIYEQYF. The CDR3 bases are TGTGCCAGCAGCTCGGACAGGATCTATGAGCAGTACTTC. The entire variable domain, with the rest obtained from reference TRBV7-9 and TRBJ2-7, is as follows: DTGVSQNPRHKITKRGQNVTFRCDPISEHNRLYWYRQTLGQGPEFLTYFQNEAQLEKSRLLSDRFSAERPKGSFSTLEIQRTEQGDSAMYLCASSSDRIYEQYFGPGTRLTVT.

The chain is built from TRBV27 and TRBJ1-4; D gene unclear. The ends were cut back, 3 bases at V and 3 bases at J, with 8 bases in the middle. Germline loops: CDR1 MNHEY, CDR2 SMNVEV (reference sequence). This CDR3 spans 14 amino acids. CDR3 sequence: CASSLGRANEKLFF. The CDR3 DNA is TGTGCCAGCAGTTTGGGGAGGGCTAATGAAAAACTGTTTTTT.

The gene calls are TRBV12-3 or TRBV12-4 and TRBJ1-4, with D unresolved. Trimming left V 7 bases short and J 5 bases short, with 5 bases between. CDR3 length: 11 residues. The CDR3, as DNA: TGTGCCAGCACGGGAAATGAAAAACTGTTTTTT. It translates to CASTGNEKLFF.

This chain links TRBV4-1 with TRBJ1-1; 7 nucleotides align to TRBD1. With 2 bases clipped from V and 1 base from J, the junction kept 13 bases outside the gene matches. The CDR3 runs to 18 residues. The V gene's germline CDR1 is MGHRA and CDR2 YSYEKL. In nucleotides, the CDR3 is TGCGCCAGCAGCCAAATTCCTATCATACAGGGGAGGAACACTGAAGCTTTCTTT. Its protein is CASSQIPIIQGRNTEAFF.

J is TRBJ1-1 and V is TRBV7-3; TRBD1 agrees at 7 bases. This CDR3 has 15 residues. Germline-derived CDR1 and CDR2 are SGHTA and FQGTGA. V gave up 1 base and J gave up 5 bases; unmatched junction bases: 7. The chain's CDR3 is CASSLNRDRETEAFF. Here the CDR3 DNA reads TGTGCCAGCAGCTTAAACCGGGACAGAGAGACTGAAGCTTTCTTT.

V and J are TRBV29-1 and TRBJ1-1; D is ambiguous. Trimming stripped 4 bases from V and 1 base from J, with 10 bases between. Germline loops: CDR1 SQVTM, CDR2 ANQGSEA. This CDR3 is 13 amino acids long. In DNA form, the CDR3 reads TGCAGCGTTGTCCAACCGAGGAACACTGAAGCTTTCTTT. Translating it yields CSVVQPRNTEAFF.

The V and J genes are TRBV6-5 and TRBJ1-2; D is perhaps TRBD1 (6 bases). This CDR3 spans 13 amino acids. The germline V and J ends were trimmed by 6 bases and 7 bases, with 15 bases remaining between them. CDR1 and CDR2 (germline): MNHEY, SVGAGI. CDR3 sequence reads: CASRFTGSLGYTF. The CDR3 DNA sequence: TGTGCCAGCAGGTTCACAGGGTCCCTTGGCTACACCTTC.

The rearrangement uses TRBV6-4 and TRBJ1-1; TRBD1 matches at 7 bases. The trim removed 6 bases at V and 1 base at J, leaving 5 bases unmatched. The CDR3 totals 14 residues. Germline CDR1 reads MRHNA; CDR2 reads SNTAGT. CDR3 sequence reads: CASREGTENTEAFF. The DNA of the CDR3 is TGTGCCAGCAGGGAAGGGACAGAGAACACTGAAGCTTTCTTT.

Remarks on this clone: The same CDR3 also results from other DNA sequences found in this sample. This chain's CDR3 is CASSLVQGMNTEAFF. For the CDR3, the DNA is TGCGCCAGCAGCTTGGTGCAGGGGATGAACACTGAAGCTTTCTTT. V usage is TRBV5-1 and J usage is TRBJ1-1, with a tentative D call TRBD1 (6 bases). V shed 0 bases and J shed 0 bases, with 9 bases lying between them. Germline CDR1 SGHRS, CDR2 YFSETQ. This CDR3 is 15 amino acids long.

This CDR3 is CASSVVAGAYEQYF. CDR3 coding DNA: TGTGCCAGCAGCGTAGTGGCAGGGGCTTACGAGCAGTACTTC. This rearrangement joins TRBV9 to TRBJ2-7; weak D call: TRBD1 (6 bases). CDR1 is SGDLS and CDR2 is YYNGEE in the germline V gene. V was pared by 0 bases and J by 4 bases, with 11 bases between. This CDR3 contains 14 residues.

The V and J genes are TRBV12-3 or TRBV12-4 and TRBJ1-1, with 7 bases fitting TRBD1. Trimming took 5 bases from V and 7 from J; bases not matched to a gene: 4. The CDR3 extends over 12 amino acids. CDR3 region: CASSGWDSEAFF. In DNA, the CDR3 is TGTGCCAGCAGTGGATGGGACAGTGAAGCTTTCTTT.